The 8 T cell receptor beta chains below were found in one sample sequenced in a study of blood T cell repertoires in COVID-19. Some clones are missing from TCRdb's copy, which holds only in-frame ones; the method was immunoSEQ multiplex PCR. In the table there are 100,000 to 150,000 clones, approximately 90% of which are singletons. The sequenced material came from peripheral blood. The receptors were sampled from a man between 65 and 85 years old with active COVID-19.

The J gene is TRBJ2-7, the V gene TRBV20-1; 7 nucleotides agree with TRBD1. The CDR3 runs 12 residues. The junction had 4 bases not matched to a gene; V was cut back by 3 bases and J by 5 bases. Germline V lookup: CDR1 DFQATT, CDR2 SNEGSKA (reference sequence). The CDR3 DNA is TGCAGTGCTAGTGCAGGGGGAAACGAGCAGTACTTC. The encoded protein is CSASAGGNEQYF.

The V call is TRBV27, the J call TRBJ2-3, with D maybe TRBD1 (6 bases). The CDR3 loop spans 15 amino acids. CDR1 is MNHEY, CDR2 SMNVEV, per germline (reference sequence). V was clipped by 5 bases and J by 1 base, with 13 bases between them. The CDR3 region is CASSPRAGGTDTQYF. The CDR3 bases are TGTGCCAGCAGTCCCCGGGCAGGGGGCACAGATACGCAGTATTTT.

J is TRBJ2-3 and V is TRBV7-3, with TRBD2 matching over 11 bases. The CDR3 has 15 residues. The V gene's germline CDR1 is SGHTA and CDR2 FQGTGA. J was trimmed by 5 bases and V by 1 base; bases with no gene match: 2. As DNA, the CDR3 is TGTGCCAGCAGCTTAAGCACTAGCGGGAGAGATACGCAGTATTTT. It translates to CASSLSTSGRDTQYF. Full variable domain (rest looked up from reference TRBV7-3 and TRBJ2-3): GAGVSQTPSNKVTEKGKYVELRCDPISGHTALYWYRQSLGQGPEFLIYFQGTGAADDSGLPNDRFFAVRPEGSVSTLKIQRTERGDSAVYLCASSLSTSGRDTQYFGPGTRLTVL.

CDR3 in DNA: TGTGCCAGCAGCTTAGGTAACAAATTAAACACTGAAGCTTTCTTT. This gives the protein CASSLGNKLNTEAFF. V usage is TRBV11-2 and J usage is TRBJ1-1; D not certain. The CDR3 loop spans 15 amino acids. From germline, CDR1 is SGHAT and CDR2 FQNNGV. The V gene lost 1 base and the J gene lost 2 bases, with 11 bases spanning the gap. Supplemented by reference TRBV11-2 and TRBJ1-1, the full variable domain reads EAGVAQSPRYKIIEKRQSVAFWCNPISGHATLYWYQQILGQGPKLLIQFQNNGVVDDSQLPKDRFSAERLKGVDSTLKIQPAKLEDSAVYLCASSLGNKLNTEAFFGQGTRLTVV.

This chain uses TRBV5-1 with TRBJ2-6, with D perhaps matching TRBD1 (6 bases). The CDR3 has 17 amino acids. Looked up from germline, CDR1 is SGHRS and CDR2 is YFSETQ. V lost 6 bases and J 0 bases, leaving 16 bases between the germline ends. In DNA, the CDR3 is TGCGCCAGCAACGAGGGACATTACATCTCTGGGGCCAACGTCCTGACTTTC. This sequence encodes CASNEGHYISGANVLTF.

The chain employs TRBV18 and TRBJ1-4; maybe TRBD1 (6 bases). Germline CDR1 reads KGHSH; CDR2 reads LQKENI. The CDR3 has 16 amino acids. The V gene lost 3 bases and the J gene lost 2 bases, with 13 bases spanning the gap. The CDR3 here is CASSPLGGATNEKLFF. Here the CDR3 DNA reads TGTGCCAGCTCACCCCTGGGGGGGGCGACTAATGAAAAACTGTTTTTT.

This clone was seen once. The chain's CDR3 is CASSPPGTSRSMKTQYF. For the CDR3, the DNA is TGCGCCAGCAGCCCCCCCGGGACTAGTAGGTCTATGAAGACCCAGTACTTC. The chain links TRBV5-1 to TRBJ2-5, with 8 positions matching TRBD2. With V trimmed by 4 bases and J by 6 bases, 17 bases remained unmatched. The CDR3 totals 17 residues. The germline V gene encodes CDR1 SGHRS and CDR2 YFSETQ.

The rearrangement uses TRBV6-5 and TRBJ2-5; 7 positions agree with TRBD1. Per the germline V gene, CDR1 is MNHEY and CDR2 is SVGAGI. With 1 base clipped from V and 1 base from J, the junction kept 0 bases outside the gene matches. The CDR3 is 14 residues long. DNA for the CDR3: TGTGCCAGCAGTTACTGGGACAGCCAAGAGACCCAGTACTTC. Translated: CASSYWDSQETQYF.